Listed below are T cell receptor beta chains from one sample, sequenced in a study of graft-versus-host responses after intestinal transplantation. Some clones are missing from TCRdb's copy, which holds only in-frame ones; the method was immunoSEQ multiplex PCR. The data hold several thousand clones, with roughly 30% observed a single time. Material: alloreactive CD8+ T cells from a mixed lymphocyte reaction culture, obtained before transplantation. The receptors shown here come from a human patient who was an organ donor for intestinal transplantation. CDR3s include the opening cysteine and the closing phenylalanine or tryptophan. A D gene is named only where the DNA matches it firmly. Clone sizes are given selectively: once, few, many, or a class where the clone is expanded.

d_gene | abundance | j_gene | v_gene | len | CDR3nt | CDR3aa
- | - | TRBJ2-7 | TRBV27 | 13 | TGTGCCAGCAGTTTAGGACAATCCTACGAGCAGTACTTC | CASSLGQSYEQYF
- | few | TRBJ1-3 | TRBV4-1 | 15 | TGCGCCAGCAGCGGGCATAACTCTTCTGGAAACACCATATATTTT | CASSGHNSSGNTIYF
- | - | TRBJ2-7 | TRBV30 | 16 | TGTGCCTGGAGTGTACAAATCCGTCTCGAGGCCCACGAGCAGTACTTC | CAWSVQIRLEAHEQYF
- | few | TRBJ1-3 | TRBV6-5 | 16 | TGTGCCAGCAGTTACTCGATTCCACGGGAGCGGAACACCATATATTTT | CASSYSIPRERNTIYF
TRBD2 | - | TRBJ2-1 | TRBV10-3 | 15 | TGTGCCATCAGCGGGAGGAGGTGGGGGTCGTATGAGCAGTTCTTC | CAISGRRWGSYEQFF
- | - | TRBJ1-5 | TRBV6-6 | 14 | TGTGCCACCCAAGCCCCACGGAGCAATCAGCCCCAGCATTTT | CATQAPRSNQPQHF
- | - | TRBJ2-3 | TRBV7-8 | 16 | TGTGCCAGCAGCTCGAGTCAGCGGCTACACACAGATACGCAGTATTTT | CASSSSQRLHTDTQYF
- | - | TRBJ2-7 | TRBV5-1 | 17 | TGCGCCAGCAGCCCTACTGACAGTTTCCACCTCTCCTACGAGCAGTACTTC | CASSPTDSFHLSYEQYF
TRBD1 | - | TRBJ1-2 | TRBV4-1 | 16 | TGCGCCAGCAGCCAAGAAAGGACAGGAGCTAACTATGGCTACACCTTC | CASSQERTGANYGYTF
- | medium-sized | TRBJ1-2 | TRBV5-3 | 16 | TGTGCCAGAAGCATTCAGGACAGCCTTAACCTGTATGGCTACACCTTC | CARSIQDSLNLYGYTF
- | - | TRBJ2-3 | TRBV13 | 15 | TGTGCCAGCAGCTTAGAGGGGGGGGCCTTCGATACGCAGTATTTT | CASSLEGGAFDTQYF
- | - | TRBJ2-3 | TRBV7-6 | 16 | TGTGCCAGCAGCTTAGAGTCTAGTCAGATTATAGATACGCAGTATTTT | CASSLESSQIIDTQYF
- | - | TRBJ2-7 | TRBV5-6 | 13 | TGTGCCAGCAGCTTAACACGCAGCTACGAGCAGTACTTC | CASSLTRSYEQYF
- | - | TRBJ1-1 | TRBV5-1 | 13 | TGCGCCAGCAGCTCTAGAATGAACACTGAAGCTTTCTTT | CASSSRMNTEAFF
TRBD2 | - | TRBJ2-2 | TRBV9 | 18 | TGTGCCAGCAGCGTATACAGCGGGGGACCGTTGAACACCGGGGAGCTGTTTTTT | CASSVYSGGPLNTGELFF
- | - | TRBJ2-2 | TRBV5-6 | 16 | TGTGCCAGCAGCCCCCTTCCGGGGGGCTTCACCGGGGAGCTGTTTTTT | CASSPLPGGFTGELFF
TRBD2 | - | TRBJ2-2 | TRBV5-4 | 15 | TGTGCCAGCAGCCCGGGGAGGGCCAGCACCGGGGAGCTGTTTTTT | CASSPGRASTGELFF
- | few | TRBJ2-7 | TRBV11-2 | 15 | TGTGCCAGCAGCCCAGTGCCCGCAGGGAGGAACGAGCAGTACTTC | CASSPVPAGRNEQYF
TRBD2 | - | TRBJ2-7 | TRBV7-2 | 13 | TGTGCCAGCAGCTTTAGGACTAGCTACGAGCAGTACTTC | CASSFRTSYEQYF
TRBD1 | - | TRBJ2-7 | TRBV18 | 14 | TGTGCCAGCTCGCCCGGGACAGGAGCCTACGAGCAGTACTTC | CASSPGTGAYEQYF
TRBD1 | few | TRBJ1-2 | TRBV6-6 | 13 | TGTGCCAGCAGACCTGACAGGGGGAATGGCTACACCTTC | CASRPDRGNGYTF
- | - | TRBJ1-6 | TRBV6-5 | 15 | TGTGCCAGCAGGGGCCGGGAGTCGGATAATTCACCCCTCCACTTT | CASRGRESDNSPLHF
TRBD1 | - | TRBJ1-2 | TRBV7-3 | 14 | TGTGCCAGCAGCCCGGGGACAGGCGTTTATGGCTACACCTTC | CASSPGTGVYGYTF
- | - | TRBJ1-1 | TRBV27 | 14 | TGTGCCAGCAGTTTAGCAGGGCACCCCACTGAAGCTTTCTTT | CASSLAGHPTEAFF
TRBD2 | - | TRBJ2-5 | TRBV7-9 | 15 | TGTGCCAGCAGCTCCCCTCCGGGACTACAAGAGACCCAGTACTTC | CASSSPPGLQETQYF
TRBD2 | few | TRBJ2-3 | TRBV15 | 15 | TGTGCCACATATCAAGCGGGAGCGTACACAGATACGCAGTATTTT | CATYQAGAYTDTQYF